The T cell receptor (beta chain) under discussion was sequenced for a study of blood T cell repertoires in COVID-19. The CDR3 runs 18 residues. J gave up 4 bases and V 4 bases, and 9 bases lay outside the gene matches. In germline, CDR1 is MGHRA, CDR2 YSYEKL. This clone was detected once. Method: immunoSEQ multiplex PCR; TCRdb's copy keeps in-frame clones and lacks some. The data show about 31,000 clones, about 90% seen once. The sample comprised peripheral blood. The rearrangement joins TRBV4-1 to TRBJ2-2; 13 bases agree with TRBD2. The receptor's source is a human donor in a cohort sampled during active COVID-19. This CDR3 reads CASSLRTSGSASTGELFF. CDR3 DNA: TGCGCCAGCAGCCTCCGGACTAGCGGGAGCGCGAGCACCGGGGAGCTGTTTTTT.